The 5 T cell receptor beta chains reported below all come from one sample, sequenced in a study of T cell responses to AZD1222 COVID-19 vaccine (dated by TCRdb to the early 2020s). The protocol used for the library was the immunoSEQ multiplex PCR assay. This immuneACCESS table, as held by TCRdb, lists in-frame sequences with V and J called but not all clones. Of the missing ones, under half trace to an unresolved V gene in checked studies; the others have no known cause. Within this sample are about 140,000 clones, with about 89% of them counted one time only. Approximately 4.8% of the sample comes from the top ten. According to the study, the label for this sample's time point signals: baseline before first vaccination. The material sequenced was peripheral blood, taken on day 0 of AZD1222 vaccination. Receptors originate from an adult in good health.

The gene calls are TRBV7-2 and TRBJ1-2; 7 positions match TRBD1. CDR3 length: 14 amino acids. With V trimmed by 1 base and J by 8 bases, 7 bases remained unmatched. Per germline, CDR1 SGHTA and CDR2 FQGNSA. For the CDR3, the DNA is TGTGCCAGCAGCTTAGGACAGGGCCTTCGGGGCTACACCTTC. Protein: CASSLGQGLRGYTF.

This chain connects TRBV7-2 to TRBJ1-3, with D maybe TRBD1 (5 bases). The V gene's germline CDR1 is SGHTA and CDR2 FQGNSA. This CDR3 contains 14 residues. V lost 3 bases to trimming and J lost 1 base, with 7 bases between them. CDR3 protein: CASSFGGSGNTIYF. Here the CDR3 DNA reads TGTGCCAGCAGCTTTGGGGGATCTGGAAACACCATATATTTT.

This rearrangement joins TRBV5-1 to TRBJ2-2; 8 nucleotides align to TRBD2. The germline CDR1 and CDR2 sequences are SGHRS and YFSETQ. The CDR3 extends over 16 amino acids. V lost 4 bases to trimming and J lost 0 bases; unmatched junction nucleotides: 5. The CDR3 DNA reads TGCGCCAGCAGCCTTCGCGGGGGGCCGAACACCGGGGAGCTGTTTTTT. Translation: CASSLRGGPNTGELFF.

The chain links TRBV19 to TRBJ2-5; D perhaps matches TRBD1 (5 bases). The germline CDR1 and CDR2 sequences are LNHDA and SQIVND (reference sequence). Trimming removed 3 bases from V and 4 bases from J, with 12 bases in between. The CDR3 length is 14 residues. The CDR3 loop is CASSMGQPRETQYF. In DNA form, the CDR3 reads TGTGCCAGTAGTATGGGGCAGCCGCGAGAGACCCAGTACTTC.

This clone was observed a single time. The chain carries TRBV15 and TRBJ1-5; no firm D call. The ends were cut back, 1 base at V and 6 bases at J, with 10 bases in the middle. The CDR3 length is 14 residues. Germline CDR1 reads LNHNV; CDR2 reads YYDKDF (reference sequence). In nucleotides, the CDR3 is TGTGCCACCAGCAGAGTCGGGGTAAGTCAGCCCCAGCATTTT. This encodes CATSRVGVSQPQHF.